The clone carrying this T cell receptor (beta chain) was seen many times. As yet, its antigen is unknown. J lost 1 base, V lost 6 bases, and 4 bases had no gene match. CDR3 size: 15 residues. Amplification targeted TCR beta CDR3 regions from RNA transcripts. An initial round of RT-PCR targeting the TCR CDR3 relied on the HTBI primer set. TCRdb passed the multiplex PCR reads through MiXCR, listing each CDR3 protein once. The sample records roughly 400,000 distinct CDR3 sequences, over 13% being singletons. These data belong to a study of T cells in Graves' hyperthyroidism and ophthalmopathy. Each diagnosis was grounded in clinical symptoms, serum thyroxine and TRAb, thyroid ultrasound, and orbital computed tomography. Broader study findings: Separating ophthalmopathy from stable hyperthyroidism was achieved by a 13 V-J model.

Specimen: blood. The sequence was collected from a man aged 50 or older with Graves' ophthalmopathy. V usage is TRBV12-3 or TRBV12-4 and J usage is TRBJ2-3; the match to TRBD2 covers 10 bases. The CDR3 DNA is TGTGCCAGCAGGAGACTAGCGGGCCGCACAGATACGCAGTATTTT. Encoded protein: CASRRLAGRTDTQYF.